This T cell receptor (beta chain) was observed in a study of T cells after yellow fever vaccination. The CDR3 runs to 13 residues. The germline CDR1 and CDR2 sequences are SGHTA and FQGNSA. The ends lost 5 bases at V and 7 bases at J; junction bases unmatched: 7. One entry per CDR3 protein results from TCRdb running MiXCR on the 5' RACE reads. This sample carries 300,000 or so distinct CDR3 sequences, about 6.9% of them seen once, and the ten largest clones take 15% to 20%. The genes are TRBV7-2 and TRBJ2-5; TRBD1 matches 7 bases. The material was PBMCs, obtained about 41 days after the first yellow fever vaccination. The sequence came from a man between 18 and 29 years old who received the YFV17D yellow fever vaccine. The CDR3 region has the DNA TGTGCCAGCAGCCTCGCTAGGACAGGGACCCAGTACTTC. It translates to CASSLARTGTQYF. Using reference TRBV7-2 and TRBJ2-5 for the parts outside the CDR3, the full variable domain is GAGVSQSPSNKVTEKGKDVELRCDPISGHTALYWYRQSLGQGLEFLIYFQGNSAPDKSGLPSDRFSAERTGGSVSTLTIQRTQQEDSAVYLCASSLARTGTQYFGPGTRLLVL.